The source of this T cell receptor beta chain is a study of T cell repertoires in cytomegalovirus infection. About the research overall: A matching HLA type, together with CMV infection, was signaled by public TCR beta signatures.

The V end lost 3 bases, the J end lost 2 bases, and 13 bases lay between the germline ends. The CDR3 is 14 residues long. Germline V gene data show CDR1 as GTSNPN and CDR2 as SVGIG (reference sequence). TCRdb ran MiXCR on the reads and lists one entry per CDR3 protein. Among 250,000 or so distinct CDR3 sequences listed, 9.1% were seen once. The V and J genes are TRBV30 and TRBJ1-2; TRBD1 is a possible D gene (6 bases). The TCR sequence derives from a human donor in good health (CMV status not recorded). Some clones in this sample may be carry-over from other donors' samples. The sample was PBMCs. CDR3 amino acids: CAWSPGGDNYGYTF. The CDR3 nucleotides read TGTGCCTGGAGCCCCGGGGGCGACAACTATGGCTACACCTTC.